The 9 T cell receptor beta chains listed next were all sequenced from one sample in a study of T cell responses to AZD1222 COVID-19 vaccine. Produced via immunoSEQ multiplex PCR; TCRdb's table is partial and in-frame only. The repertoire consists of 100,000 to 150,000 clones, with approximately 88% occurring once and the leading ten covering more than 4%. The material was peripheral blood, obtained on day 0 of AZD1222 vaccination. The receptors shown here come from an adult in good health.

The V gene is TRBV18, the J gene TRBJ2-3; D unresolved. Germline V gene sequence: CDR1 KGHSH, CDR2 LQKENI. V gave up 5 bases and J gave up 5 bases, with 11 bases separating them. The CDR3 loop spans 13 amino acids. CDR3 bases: TGTGCCAGCTCATCTCAAACAAGAGATACGCAGTATTTT. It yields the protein CASSSQTRDTQYF.

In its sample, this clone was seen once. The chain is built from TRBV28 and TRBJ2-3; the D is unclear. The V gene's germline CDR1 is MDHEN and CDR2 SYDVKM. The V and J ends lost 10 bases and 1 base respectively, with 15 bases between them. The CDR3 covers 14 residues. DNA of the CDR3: TGTGCCACACAAGGGTTTGGGGGCACAGATACGCAGTATTTT. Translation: CATQGFGGTDTQYF.

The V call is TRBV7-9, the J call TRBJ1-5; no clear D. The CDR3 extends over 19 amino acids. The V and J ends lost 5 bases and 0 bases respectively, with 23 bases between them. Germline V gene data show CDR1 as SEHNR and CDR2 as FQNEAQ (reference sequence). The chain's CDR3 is CASSPGWAGSRYSNQPQHF. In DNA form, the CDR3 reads TGTGCCAGCAGCCCCGGTTGGGCAGGTTCTCGTTATAGCAATCAGCCCCAGCATTTT.

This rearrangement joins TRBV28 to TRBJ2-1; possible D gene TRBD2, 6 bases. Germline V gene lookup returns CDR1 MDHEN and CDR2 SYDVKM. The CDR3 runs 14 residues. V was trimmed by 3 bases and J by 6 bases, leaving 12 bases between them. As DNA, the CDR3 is TGTGCCAGCAGTTTCGGGACTGCCCGCAATGAGCAGTTCTTC. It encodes CASSFGTARNEQFF.

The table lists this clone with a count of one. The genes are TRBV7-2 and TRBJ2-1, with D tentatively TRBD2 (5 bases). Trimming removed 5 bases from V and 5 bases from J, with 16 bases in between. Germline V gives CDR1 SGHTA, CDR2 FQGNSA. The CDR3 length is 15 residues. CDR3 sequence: CASSRRGQSNNEQFF. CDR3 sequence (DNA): TGTGCCAGCAGCCGCCGAGGGCAGTCAAACAATGAGCAGTTCTTC.

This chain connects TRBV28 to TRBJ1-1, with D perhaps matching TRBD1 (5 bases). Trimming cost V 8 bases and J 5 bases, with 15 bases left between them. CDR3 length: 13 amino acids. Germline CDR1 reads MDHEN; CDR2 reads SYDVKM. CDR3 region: CASRTPEGTEAFF. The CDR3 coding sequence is TGTGCCAGCCGGACCCCCGAGGGGACTGAAGCTTTCTTT.

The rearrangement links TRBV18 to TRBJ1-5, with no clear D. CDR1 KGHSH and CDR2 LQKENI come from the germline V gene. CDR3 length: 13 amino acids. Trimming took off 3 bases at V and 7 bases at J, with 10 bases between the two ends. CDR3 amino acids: CASSPGETQPQHF. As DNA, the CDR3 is TGTGCCAGCTCACCTGGGGAAACCCAGCCCCAGCATTTT.

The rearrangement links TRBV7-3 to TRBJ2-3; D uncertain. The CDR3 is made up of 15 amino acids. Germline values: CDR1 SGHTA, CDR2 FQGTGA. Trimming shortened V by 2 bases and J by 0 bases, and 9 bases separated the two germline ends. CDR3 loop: CASSLFTGSTDTQYF. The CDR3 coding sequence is TGTGCCAGCAGCTTATTTACCGGAAGCACAGATACGCAGTATTTT. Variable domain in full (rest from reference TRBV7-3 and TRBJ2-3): GAGVSQTPSNKVTEKGKYVELRCDPISGHTALYWYRQSLGQGPEFLIYFQGTGAADDSGLPNDRFFAVRPEGSVSTLKIQRTERGDSAVYLCASSLFTGSTDTQYFGPGTRLTVL.

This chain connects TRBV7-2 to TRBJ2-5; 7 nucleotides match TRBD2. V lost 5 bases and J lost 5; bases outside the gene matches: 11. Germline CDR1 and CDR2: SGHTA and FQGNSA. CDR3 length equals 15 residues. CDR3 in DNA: TGTGCCAGCAGCGCGGGGGTCTGGGGTGGGGAGACCCAGTACTTC. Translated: CASSAGVWGGETQYF. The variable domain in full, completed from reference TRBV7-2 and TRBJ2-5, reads GAGVSQSPSNKVTEKGKDVELRCDPISGHTALYWYRQSLGQGLEFLIYFQGNSAPDKSGLPSDRFSAERTGGSVSTLTIQRTQQEDSAVYLCASSAGVWGGETQYFGPGTRLLVL.